Given below is one TCR beta chain in context. This specimen comes from a study of blood T cell repertoires in COVID-19. Study-wide background: Samples of COVID-19 (acute and convalescent) were obtained from the United States, Italy and Spain. PBMCs, B-cell-depleted T cells, or T cells provided the cDNA or gDNA that made up the material.

Authors' processing steps: The assay estimated nucleated cells by amplifying reference gene primers. Profiled with immunoSEQ multiplex PCR; TCRdb holds only in-frame clones, not every one. The V and J calls and the clone size are those of that table, but D and trimming were determined from the DNA. The sample lists tens of thousands of clones, roughly 74% occurring once. V shed 4 bases and J 6 bases; nucleotides not matched to a gene: 3. Germline CDR1 reads KGHSH; CDR2 reads LQKENI. The CDR3 extends over 13 amino acids. Seattle-derived patients entered the study during active infection and were followed longitudinally.

J is TRBJ2-1 and V is TRBV18, with 7 bases fitting TRBD1. The TCR was taken from a man aged 45-65 years with COVID-19, enrolled during active disease. Input material: peripheral blood. Here the CDR3 reads CASSQQGPNEQFF. CDR3 bases: TGTGCCAGCTCACAACAGGGGCCCAATGAGCAGTTCTTC. Full variable domain (missing parts from reference TRBV18 and TRBJ2-1): NAGVMQNPRHLVRRRGQEARLRCSPMKGHSHVYWYRQLPEEGLKFMVYLQKENIIDESGMPKERFSAEFPKEGPSILRIQQVVRGDSAAYFCASSQQGPNEQFFGPGTRLTVL.